One and the same sample provided the 27 T cell receptor beta chains below, sequenced in a study of T-cell reconstitution after alpha-beta-depleted transplantation in children. Library preparation (for TCRbeta) was performed with unique molecular identifiers. TCRdb used MiXCR to reprocess the PCR reads, holding one entry per CDR3 protein. The table has 45,000 or so distinct CDR3 sequences, approximately 52% seen once. The specimen comprised peripheral blood, sampled before TCRalphabeta/CD19-depleted stem cell transplant. Every receptor here comes from a boy less than two years old with SCID, due to receive a stem cell transplant.

CDR3 loop: CASSLVGGGTTEAFF. The CDR3 bases are TGTGCCAGCAGCTTAGTGGGGGGGGGAACCACTGAAGCTTTCTTT. The V gene is TRBV7-2, the J gene TRBJ1-1, with D possibly TRBD1 on 5 matching bases. The V end lost 1 base, the J end lost 4 bases, and 13 bases lay between the germline ends. Germline V CDR1 and CDR2: SGHTA, FQGNSA. The CDR3 length is 15 residues.

The J gene is TRBJ2-5, the V gene TRBV2; no firm D call. The CDR3 is made up of 13 amino acids. Germline V CDR1 and CDR2: SNHLY, FYNNEI. Trimming pared 1 base from V and 4 bases from J, leaving 7 bases between. This CDR3 is CASSEGAGETQYF. In DNA form, the CDR3 reads TGTGCCAGCAGTGAAGGGGCTGGAGAGACCCAGTACTTC.

The chain couples TRBV20-1 to TRBJ2-3; the D is unclear. Looked up from germline, CDR1 is DFQATT and CDR2 is SNEGSKA (reference sequence). With 0 bases removed from V and 2 bases from J, the gap between germline ends came to 0 bases. This CDR3 is 11 amino acids long. The CDR3 DNA follows: TGCAGTGCTAGAGACACAGATACGCAGTATTTT. Translated, it gives CSARDTDTQYF.

J is TRBJ1-5 and V is TRBV6-2 or TRBV6-3; unclear D gene. Trimming shortened V by 2 bases and J by 4 bases, and 9 bases separated the two germline ends. The CDR3 covers 14 residues. Germline V gene lookup returns CDR1 MNHEY and CDR2 SVGEGT. The chain's CDR3 is CASSYPSGNQPQHF. CDR3 DNA: TGTGCCAGCAGTTACCCCTCGGGGAATCAGCCCCAGCATTTT.

This clonotype was recorded a few times. The gene calls are TRBV29-1 and TRBJ2-3; 12 bases align to TRBD2. After removal of 3 bases from V and 5 bases from J, the junction contained 12 bases not matched to a gene. The germline CDR1 and CDR2 sequences are SQVTM and ANQGSEA. The CDR3 totals 17 residues. CDR3 sequence reads: CSVDRTSGAPGKDTQYF. In nucleotides, the CDR3 is TGCAGCGTTGACCGGACTAGCGGGGCCCCGGGGAAAGATACGCAGTATTTT.

This clonotype was seen only a few times. V is TRBV7-9 and J is TRBJ1-5, with TRBD1 as a possible D gene (5 bases). The CDR3 extends over 14 amino acids. Trimming removed 1 base from V and 1 base from J, with 5 bases in between. Germline CDR1 reads SEHNR; CDR2 reads FQNEAQ (reference sequence). As DNA, the CDR3 is TGTGCCAGCAGCTTAGACAGGAGCAATCAGCCCCAGCATTTT. Translating it yields CASSLDRSNQPQHF.

This chain connects TRBV7-9 to TRBJ2-1; TRBD2 matches 7 bases. The CDR3 consists of 15 residues. Looked up from germline, CDR1 is SEHNR and CDR2 is FQNEAQ (reference sequence). The V gene end was trimmed by 8 bases and the J gene end by 0 bases; junction bases not matched to a gene: 7. The CDR3 DNA reads TGTGCCAGCTATCACGGGGGGAGCTCCTACAATGAGCAGTTCTTC. This gives the protein CASYHGGSSYNEQFF. The complete variable domain, with remaining parts taken from reference TRBV7-9 and TRBJ2-1, reads DTGVSQNPRHKITKRGQNVTFRCDPISEHNRLYWYRQTLGQGPEFLTYFQNEAQLEKSRLLSDRFSAERPKGSFSTLEIQRTEQGDSAMYLCASYHGGSSYNEQFFGPGTRLTVL.

V and J are TRBV5-1 and TRBJ2-5, with a possible D match to TRBD1 (6 bases). Germline CDR1 is SGHRS and CDR2 is YFSETQ. V lost 6 bases and J lost 2, with 20 bases in between. This CDR3 has 16 residues. The DNA of the CDR3 is TGCGCCAGCACCTGGGACACATTGTCGTCTCAAGAGACCCAGTACTTC. Its translation: CASTWDTLSSQETQYF.

This clonotype was seen a handful of times. V usage is TRBV4-2 and J usage is TRBJ2-3; no firm D call. Germline loops: CDR1 LGHNA, CDR2 YNFKEQ. The CDR3 is 13 amino acids. V was trimmed by 8 bases and J by 5 bases, leaving 14 bases between them. CDR3 amino acids: CASQDQGQDTQYF. The CDR3 DNA follows: TGTGCCAGCCAAGATCAAGGCCAAGATACGCAGTATTTT.

The chain couples TRBV20-1 to TRBJ2-5, with 7 bases aligning to TRBD2. CDR1 is DFQATT, CDR2 SNEGSKA, per germline (reference sequence). The CDR3 is made up of 15 amino acids. Losses at the gene ends were 1 base for V and 1 base for J; bases not matched to a gene: 6. The CDR3 loop is CSARGPAGSQETQYF. The CDR3 DNA sequence: TGCAGTGCTAGAGGGCCAGCGGGGAGCCAAGAGACCCAGTACTTC.

The V and J genes are TRBV5-1 and TRBJ2-3; 9 nucleotides line up with TRBD2. The CDR3 covers 15 residues. With 0 bases clipped from V and 6 bases from J, the junction kept 5 bases outside the gene matches. Germline V gene sequence: CDR1 SGHRS, CDR2 YFSETQ. The CDR3 region is CASSLVASGADTQYF. The CDR3 nucleotides read TGCGCCAGCAGCTTGGTGGCTAGCGGGGCGGATACGCAGTATTTT.

This clonotype was seen more than once but under ten times. V and J are TRBV12-3 or TRBV12-4 and TRBJ1-1, with D maybe TRBD1 (6 bases). The CDR3 totals 16 residues. Trimming removed 6 bases from V and 1 base from J, with 18 bases in between. The CDR3 DNA reads TGTGCCAGCAGGCCCACGAGGGGGGGGAGGAACACTGAAGCTTTCTTT. Protein product: CASRPTRGGRNTEAFF.

This clonotype was seen once. At one end the junction does not follow the germline gene, possibly because of a read error. The gene calls are TRBV5-1 and TRBJ1-1; 9 positions match TRBD1. Germline-derived CDR1 and CDR2 are SGHRS and YFSETQ. The CDR3 has 15 residues. Here the CDR3 reads CASSPEQGANAEAFF. The CDR3 bases are TGCGCCAGCAGCCCTGAACAGGGGGCGAACGCTGAAGCTTTCTTT.

At least ten counts were recorded for this clonotype. The chain uses TRBV6-2 or TRBV6-3 and TRBJ2-6; no firm D call. V gave up 5 bases and J gave up 1 base, with 15 bases separating them. This CDR3 region has 17 residues. Per germline, CDR1 MNHEY and CDR2 SVGEGT. CDR3 bases: TGTGCCAGCAGTCTATGGGAACGACATTCTGGGGCCAACGTCCTGACTTTC. This encodes CASSLWERHSGANVLTF.

The chain is built from TRBV5-5 and TRBJ1-2, with TRBD1 identical over 7 bases. This CDR3 has 14 amino acids. V lost 3 bases and J lost 1; bases outside the gene matches: 3. Germline values: CDR1 SGHKS, CDR2 YYEKEE (reference sequence). CDR3 bases: TGTGCCAGCAGCTCGGGACAGCTTAACTATGGCTACACCTTC. This sequence encodes CASSSGQLNYGYTF.

The chain combines TRBV7-9 with TRBJ2-7; D is possibly TRBD2 (6 bases). There are 14 residues in the CDR3. Germline-derived CDR1 and CDR2 are SEHNR and FQNEAQ (reference sequence). V was cut by 3 bases and J by 4 bases, with 13 bases left in between. The CDR3: CASSFAGSGYEQYF. The CDR3 DNA sequence: TGTGCCAGCAGCTTTGCGGGGTCGGGGTACGAGCAGTACTTC.

The chain employs TRBV9 and TRBJ2-1; 7 nucleotides agree with TRBD2. The CDR3 spans 15 residues. V trimming: 0 bases; J trimming: 4 bases; junction bases outside the gene matches: 4. Per germline, CDR1 SGDLS and CDR2 YYNGEE. The CDR3 protein is CASSVGGGEYNEQFF. Here the CDR3 DNA reads TGTGCCAGCAGCGTAGGGGGGGGAGAATACAATGAGCAGTTCTTC.

This clonotype was counted once. The chain recombines TRBV20-1 with TRBJ1-2, with 7 bases matching TRBD1. Germline V gene data show CDR1 as DFQATT and CDR2 as SNEGSKA (reference sequence). This CDR3 is 15 amino acids long. J was trimmed by 6 bases and V by 0 bases; bases with no gene match: 10. In DNA, the CDR3 is TGCAGTGCTAGAGATTTGGGAGGGGACAGCCATGGCTACACCTTC. This sequence encodes CSARDLGGDSHGYTF.

This clonotype was detected only a few times. J is TRBJ1-1 and V is TRBV5-1, with 8 bases lining up with TRBD1. Germline V lookup: CDR1 SGHRS, CDR2 YFSETQ. The CDR3 is 14 amino acids. V shed 3 bases, J shed 4 bases, and the junction held 5 bases outside the gene matches. CDR3 in amino acids: CASSSGGLSTEAFF. CDR3 coding DNA: TGCGCCAGCAGCTCAGGGGGCCTCAGCACTGAAGCTTTCTTT.

This sequence joins TRBV7-2 and TRBJ1-6; D is unclear. From germline, CDR1 is SGHTA and CDR2 FQGNSA. This CDR3 has 17 amino acids. Between the trimmed V and J ends, which lost 5 bases and 0 bases, there was a span of 14 bases. CDR3: CASSPAGQSSYNSPLHF. DNA for the CDR3: TGTGCCAGCAGCCCTGCGGGTCAGAGCTCCTATAATTCACCCCTCCACTTT.

This chain joins TRBV29-1 and TRBJ1-5; no clear D gene. The CDR3 contains 13 residues. The V end lost 6 bases, the J end lost 3 bases, and 12 bases lay between the germline ends. Germline CDR1 SQVTM, CDR2 ANQGSEA. CDR3 residues: CSVAASPNQPQHF. CDR3 nucleotides: TGCAGCGTCGCGGCCAGTCCCAATCAGCCCCAGCATTTT. The entire variable domain, with the rest obtained from reference TRBV29-1 and TRBJ1-5, is as follows: SAVISQKPSRDICQRGTSLTIQCQVDSQVTMMFWYRQQPGQSLTLIATANQGSEATYESGFVIDKFPISRPNLTFSTLTVSNMSPEDSSIYLCSVAASPNQPQHFGDGTRLSIL.

This clonotype appeared a single time. This chain uses TRBV7-6 with TRBJ1-4, with D unclear. Trimming removed 7 bases at V and 8 bases at J, with 17 bases between. Germline loops: CDR1 SGHVS, CDR2 FNYEAQ. There are 14 residues in the CDR3. The CDR3 region has the DNA TGTGCCAGCAACCTCCACGAGGGAGCCGAAAAACTGTTTTTT. Its translation: CASNLHEGAEKLFF.

The rearrangement uses TRBV7-9 and TRBJ2-5; possible D gene TRBD2, 6 bases. V dropped 4 bases and J dropped 5 bases, with 20 bases sitting between them. The CDR3 runs 16 residues. CDR1 is SEHNR and CDR2 is FQNEAQ in the germline V gene (reference sequence). The DNA for the CDR3 is TGTGCCAGCAGCTCCCTAGTCGCGGGGAGACAGGAGACCCAGTACTTC. Its translation is CASSSLVAGRQETQYF.

The DNA for the CDR3 is TGTGCCAGCAGTTCTCTTGGGACACCCCCCGTGTACGAGCAGTACTTC. It translates to CASSSLGTPPVYEQYF. The V and J genes are TRBV7-9 and TRBJ2-7; the D gene is possibly TRBD1 (6 bases). Germline V gene lookup returns CDR1 SEHNR and CDR2 FQNEAQ (reference sequence). Trimming left V 6 bases short and J 4 bases short, with 22 bases between. The CDR3 covers 16 residues.

The genes are TRBV28 and TRBJ2-7; TRBD1 aligns across 10 bases. CDR3 length: 14 residues. Trimming cost V 6 bases and J 2 bases; bases outside gene matches: 4. Looked up from germline, CDR1 is MDHEN and CDR2 is SYDVKM. The CDR3 sequence is CASRGQGPTYEQYF. The CDR3 region has the DNA TGTGCCAGCAGGGGACAGGGGCCCACCTACGAGCAGTACTTC.

The chain recombines TRBV7-8 with TRBJ1-1; D uncertain. The CDR3 is made up of 13 amino acids. Germline V lookup: CDR1 SGHVS, CDR2 FQNEAQ. V lost 1 base and J 5 bases, leaving 8 bases between the germline ends. CDR3 sequence (DNA): TGTGCCAGCAGCTTAGGTGCCCGAACTGAAGCTTTCTTT. Encoded protein: CASSLGARTEAFF. Full variable domain (missing parts from reference TRBV7-8 and TRBJ1-1): GAGVSQSPRYKVAKRGQDVALRCDPISGHVSLFWYQQALGQGPEFLTYFQNEAQLDKSGLPSDRFFAERPEGSVSTLKIQRTQQEDSAVYLCASSLGARTEAFFGQGTRLTVV.

The chain combines TRBV5-1 with TRBJ2-3; D is uncertain. CDR1 and CDR2 from the germline V gene are SGHRS and YFSETQ. This CDR3 has 13 amino acids. V lost 0 bases and J 3 bases, leaving 5 bases between the germline ends. The CDR3 coding sequence is TGCGCCAGCAGCTTGGCCGAGACAGATACGCAGTATTTT. Amino acid sequence: CASSLAETDTQYF.